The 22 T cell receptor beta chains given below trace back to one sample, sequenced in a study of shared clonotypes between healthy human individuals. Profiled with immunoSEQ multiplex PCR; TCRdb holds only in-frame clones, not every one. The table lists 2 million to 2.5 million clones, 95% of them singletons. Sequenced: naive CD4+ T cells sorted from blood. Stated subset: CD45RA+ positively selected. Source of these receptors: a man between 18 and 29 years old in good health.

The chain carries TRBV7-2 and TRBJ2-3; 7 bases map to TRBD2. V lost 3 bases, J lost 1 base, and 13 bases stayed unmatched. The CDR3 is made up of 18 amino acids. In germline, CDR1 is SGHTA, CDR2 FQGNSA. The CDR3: CASSFPSGPWAGTDTQYF. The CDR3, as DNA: TGTGCCAGCAGCTTCCCTAGCGGCCCCTGGGCGGGCACAGATACGCAGTATTTT.

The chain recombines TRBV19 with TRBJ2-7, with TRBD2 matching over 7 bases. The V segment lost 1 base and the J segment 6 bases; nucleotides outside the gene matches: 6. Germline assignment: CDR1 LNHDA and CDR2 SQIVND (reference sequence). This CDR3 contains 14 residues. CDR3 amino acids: CASSIVPGLSEQYF. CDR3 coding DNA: TGTGCCAGTAGTATAGTCCCGGGACTATCCGAGCAGTACTTC.

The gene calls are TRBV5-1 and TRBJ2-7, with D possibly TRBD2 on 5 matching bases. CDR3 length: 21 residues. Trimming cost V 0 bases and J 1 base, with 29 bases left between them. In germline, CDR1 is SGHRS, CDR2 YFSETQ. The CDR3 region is CASSLEGLAYKVDPGSYEQYF. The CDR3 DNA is TGCGCCAGCAGCTTGGAAGGGCTAGCCTATAAGGTTGACCCTGGTTCCTACGAGCAGTACTTC.

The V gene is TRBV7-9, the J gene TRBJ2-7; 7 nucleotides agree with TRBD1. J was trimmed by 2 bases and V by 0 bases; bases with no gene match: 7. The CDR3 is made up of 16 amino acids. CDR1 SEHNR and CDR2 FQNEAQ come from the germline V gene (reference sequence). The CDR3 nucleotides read TGTGCCAGCAGCTTAGCGTTGAACAGGGGAGCCTACGAGCAGTACTTC. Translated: CASSLALNRGAYEQYF.

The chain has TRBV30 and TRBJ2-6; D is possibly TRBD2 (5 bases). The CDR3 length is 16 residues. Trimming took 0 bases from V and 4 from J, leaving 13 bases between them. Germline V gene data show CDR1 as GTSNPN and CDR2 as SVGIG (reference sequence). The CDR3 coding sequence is TGTGCCTGGAGTGTACGGTTAGCGTCCGGGGCCAACGTCCTGACTTTC. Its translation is CAWSVRLASGANVLTF.

CDR3 nucleotides: TGTGCCAGCAGTGCCAGCAACACAGGTATGGGTGAGCAGTTCTTC. Translation gives CASSASNTGMGEQFF. This chain uses TRBV2 with TRBJ2-1, with a weak D call TRBD1 (5 bases). The CDR3 has 15 residues. The germline CDR1 and CDR2 sequences are SNHLY and FYNNEI. Trimming took off 4 bases at V and 9 bases at J, with 19 bases between the two ends.

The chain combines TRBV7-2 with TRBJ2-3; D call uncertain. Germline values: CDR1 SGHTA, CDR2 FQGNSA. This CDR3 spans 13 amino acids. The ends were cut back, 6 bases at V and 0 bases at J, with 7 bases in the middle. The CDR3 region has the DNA TGTGCCAGCAGTTCCGCTAGCACAGATACGCAGTATTTT. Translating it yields CASSSASTDTQYF.

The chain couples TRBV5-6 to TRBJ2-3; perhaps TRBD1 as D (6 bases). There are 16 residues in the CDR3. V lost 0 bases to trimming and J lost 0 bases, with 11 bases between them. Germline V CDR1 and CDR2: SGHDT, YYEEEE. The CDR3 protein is CASSLAGQGSTDTQYF. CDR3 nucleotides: TGTGCCAGCAGCTTGGCCGGGCAGGGGAGCACAGATACGCAGTATTTT.

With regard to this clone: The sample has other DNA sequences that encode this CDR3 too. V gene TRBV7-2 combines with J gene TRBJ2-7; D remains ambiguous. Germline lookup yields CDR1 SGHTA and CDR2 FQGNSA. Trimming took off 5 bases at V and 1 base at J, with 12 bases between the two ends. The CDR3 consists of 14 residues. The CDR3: CASSPDRYSYEQYF. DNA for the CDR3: TGTGCCAGCAGCCCAGATCGGTATTCCTACGAGCAGTACTTC.

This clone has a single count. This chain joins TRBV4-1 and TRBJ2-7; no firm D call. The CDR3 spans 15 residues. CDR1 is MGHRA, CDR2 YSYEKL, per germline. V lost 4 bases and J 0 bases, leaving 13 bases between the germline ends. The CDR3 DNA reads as TGCGCCAGCAGCCTAGAAGTTGGTCCCTCCTACGAGCAGTACTTC. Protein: CASSLEVGPSYEQYF.

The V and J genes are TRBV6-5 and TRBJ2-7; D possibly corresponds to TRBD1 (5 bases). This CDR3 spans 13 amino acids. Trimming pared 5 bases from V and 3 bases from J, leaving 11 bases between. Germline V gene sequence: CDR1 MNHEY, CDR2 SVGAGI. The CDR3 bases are TGTGCCAGCAGTAAACAGGTTTACTACGAGCAGTACTTC. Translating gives CASSKQVYYEQYF.

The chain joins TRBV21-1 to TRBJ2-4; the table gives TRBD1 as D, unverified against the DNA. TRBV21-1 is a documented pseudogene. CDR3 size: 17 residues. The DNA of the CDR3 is TGTGCCAGCAGCACGGACAGGGAGGGGTTAGCCAAAAACATTCAGTACTTC. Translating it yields CASSTDREGLAKNIQYF.

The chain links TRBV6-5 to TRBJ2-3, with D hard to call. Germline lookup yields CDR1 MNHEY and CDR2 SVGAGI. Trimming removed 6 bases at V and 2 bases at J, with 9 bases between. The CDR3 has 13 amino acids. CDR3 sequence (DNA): TGTGCCAGCAGGACCTCTAACACAGATACGCAGTATTTT. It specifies CASRTSNTDTQYF.

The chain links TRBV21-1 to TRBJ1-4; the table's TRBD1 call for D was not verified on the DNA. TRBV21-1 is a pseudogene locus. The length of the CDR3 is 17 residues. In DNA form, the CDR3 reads TGTGCCAGCAGCCTTCCACTCCAGGGACAGGTGGATGAAAAACTGTTTTTT. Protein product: CASSLPLQGQVDEKLFF.

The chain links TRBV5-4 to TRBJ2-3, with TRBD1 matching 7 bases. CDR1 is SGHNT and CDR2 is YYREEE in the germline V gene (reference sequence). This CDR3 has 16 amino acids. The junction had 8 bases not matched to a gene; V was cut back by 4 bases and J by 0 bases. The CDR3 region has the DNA TGTGCCAGCAGCCGCCGGGACAGAATAAGCACAGATACGCAGTATTTT. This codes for CASSRRDRISTDTQYF.

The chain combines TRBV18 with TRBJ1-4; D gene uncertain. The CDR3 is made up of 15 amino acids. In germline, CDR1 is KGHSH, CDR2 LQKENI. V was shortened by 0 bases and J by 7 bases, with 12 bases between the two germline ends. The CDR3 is CASSPPVGNGEKLFF. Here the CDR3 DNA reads TGTGCCAGCTCACCACCGGTGGGGAACGGTGAAAAACTGTTTTTT.

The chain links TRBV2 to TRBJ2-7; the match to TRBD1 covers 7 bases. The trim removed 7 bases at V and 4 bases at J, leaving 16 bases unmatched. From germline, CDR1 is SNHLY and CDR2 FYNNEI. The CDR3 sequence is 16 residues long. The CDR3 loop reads CASTRIIAGTAYEQYF. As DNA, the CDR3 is TGTGCCAGCACACGGATCATCGCCGGGACAGCATACGAGCAGTACTTC.

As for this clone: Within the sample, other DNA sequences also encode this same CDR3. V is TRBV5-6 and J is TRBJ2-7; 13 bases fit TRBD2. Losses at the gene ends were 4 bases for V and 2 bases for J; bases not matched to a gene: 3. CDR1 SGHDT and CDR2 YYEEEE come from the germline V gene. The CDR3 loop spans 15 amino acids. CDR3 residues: CASSLGLAGAYEQYF. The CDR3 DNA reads TGTGCCAGCAGCCTTGGACTAGCGGGAGCCTACGAGCAGTACTTC.

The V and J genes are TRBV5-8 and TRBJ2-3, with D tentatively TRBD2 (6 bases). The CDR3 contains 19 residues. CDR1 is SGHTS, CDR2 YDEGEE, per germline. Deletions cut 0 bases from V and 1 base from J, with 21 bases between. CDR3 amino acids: CASSLVSGASSIRTDTQYF. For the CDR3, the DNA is TGTGCCAGCAGCTTGGTTTCGGGAGCGTCCTCAATTCGCACAGATACGCAGTATTTT.

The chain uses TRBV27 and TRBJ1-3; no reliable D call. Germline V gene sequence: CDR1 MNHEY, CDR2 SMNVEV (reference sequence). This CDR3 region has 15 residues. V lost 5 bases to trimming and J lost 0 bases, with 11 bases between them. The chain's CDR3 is CASSPGLGSGNTIYF. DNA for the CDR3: TGTGCCAGCAGTCCCGGCTTGGGCTCTGGAAACACCATATATTTT.

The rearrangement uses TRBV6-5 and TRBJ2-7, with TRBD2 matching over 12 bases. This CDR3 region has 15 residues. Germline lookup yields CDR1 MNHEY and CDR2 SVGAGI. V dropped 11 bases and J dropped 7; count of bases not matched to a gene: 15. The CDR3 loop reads CASEGLAGGQQEQYF. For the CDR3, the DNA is TGTGCCTCGGAGGGGCTAGCGGGGGGGCAACAAGAGCAGTACTTC.

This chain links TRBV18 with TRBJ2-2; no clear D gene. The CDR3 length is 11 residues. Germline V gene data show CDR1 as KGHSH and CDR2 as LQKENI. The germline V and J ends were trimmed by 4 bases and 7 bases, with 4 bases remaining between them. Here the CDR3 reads CASSHSGELFF. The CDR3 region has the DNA TGTGCCAGCTCACACAGCGGGGAGCTGTTTTTT.